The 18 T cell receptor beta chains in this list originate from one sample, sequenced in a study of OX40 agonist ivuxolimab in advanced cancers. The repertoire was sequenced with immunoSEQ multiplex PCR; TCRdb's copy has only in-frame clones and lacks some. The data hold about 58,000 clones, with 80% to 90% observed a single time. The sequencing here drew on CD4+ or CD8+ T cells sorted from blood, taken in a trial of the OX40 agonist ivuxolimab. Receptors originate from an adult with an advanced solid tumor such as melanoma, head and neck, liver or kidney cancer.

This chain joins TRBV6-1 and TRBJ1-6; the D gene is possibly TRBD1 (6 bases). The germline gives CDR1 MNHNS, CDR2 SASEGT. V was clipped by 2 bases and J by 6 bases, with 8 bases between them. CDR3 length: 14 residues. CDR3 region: CASSELGANSPLHF. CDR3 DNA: TGTGCCAGCAGTGAACTGGGGGCTAATTCACCCCTCCACTTT.

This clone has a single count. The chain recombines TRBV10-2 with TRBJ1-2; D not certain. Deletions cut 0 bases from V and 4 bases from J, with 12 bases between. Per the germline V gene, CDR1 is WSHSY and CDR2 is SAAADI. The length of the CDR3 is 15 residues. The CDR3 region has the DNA TGCGCCAGCAGTGAGTCTATTCACCTCGGCTATGGCTACACCTTC. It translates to CASSESIHLGYGYTF.

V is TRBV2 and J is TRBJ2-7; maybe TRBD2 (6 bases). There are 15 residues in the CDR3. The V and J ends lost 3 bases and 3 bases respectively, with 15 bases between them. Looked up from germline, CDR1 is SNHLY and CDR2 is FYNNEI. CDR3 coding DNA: TGTGCCAGCAGTGAGCGGGACCGAGCCCACTACGAGCAGTACTTC. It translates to CASSERDRAHYEQYF.

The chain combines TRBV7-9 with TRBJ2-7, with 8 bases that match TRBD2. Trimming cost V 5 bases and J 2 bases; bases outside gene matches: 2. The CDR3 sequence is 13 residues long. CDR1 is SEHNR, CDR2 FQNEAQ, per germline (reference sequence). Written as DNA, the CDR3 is TGTGCCAGCAGCCCGGGGGGGCCCTACGAGCAGTACTTC. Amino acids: CASSPGGPYEQYF.

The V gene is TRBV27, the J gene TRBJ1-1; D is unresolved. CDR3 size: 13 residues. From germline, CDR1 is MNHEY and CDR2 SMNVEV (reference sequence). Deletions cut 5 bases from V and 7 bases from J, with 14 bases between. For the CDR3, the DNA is TGTGCCAGCAGTAAACAGAGGATTGGTGAAGCTTTCTTT. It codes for CASSKQRIGEAFF.

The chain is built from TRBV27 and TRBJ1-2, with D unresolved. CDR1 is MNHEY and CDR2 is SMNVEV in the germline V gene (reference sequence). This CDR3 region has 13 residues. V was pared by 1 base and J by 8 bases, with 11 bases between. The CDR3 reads CASSLYWGIGYTF. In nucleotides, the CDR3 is TGTGCCAGCAGTTTATATTGGGGAATCGGCTACACCTTC.

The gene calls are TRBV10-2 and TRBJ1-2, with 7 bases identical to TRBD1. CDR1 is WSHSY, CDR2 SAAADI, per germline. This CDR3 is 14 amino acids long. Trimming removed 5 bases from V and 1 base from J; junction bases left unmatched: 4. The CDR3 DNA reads TGCGCCAGCAGTCCAGGGGGAGGTAACTATGGCTACACCTTC. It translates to CASSPGGGNYGYTF.

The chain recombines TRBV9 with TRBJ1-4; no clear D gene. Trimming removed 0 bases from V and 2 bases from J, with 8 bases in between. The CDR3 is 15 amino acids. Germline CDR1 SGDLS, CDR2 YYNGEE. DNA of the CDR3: TGTGCCAGCAGCGTAGGCGGGAGGACTAATGAAAAACTGTTTTTT. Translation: CASSVGGRTNEKLFF.

The CDR3 spells CASSPGSGELFF. In nucleotides, the CDR3 is TGTGCCAGCTCACCGGGGTCCGGGGAGCTGTTTTTT. The chain is built from TRBV18 and TRBJ2-2, with D uncertain. The CDR3 has 12 residues. Germline V gene lookup returns CDR1 KGHSH and CDR2 LQKENI. Trimming shortened V by 3 bases and J by 6 bases, and 5 bases separated the two germline ends.

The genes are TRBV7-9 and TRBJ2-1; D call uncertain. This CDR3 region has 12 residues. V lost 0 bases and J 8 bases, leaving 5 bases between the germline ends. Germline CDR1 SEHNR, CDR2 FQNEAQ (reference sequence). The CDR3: CASSLALDEQFF. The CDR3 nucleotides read TGTGCCAGCAGCTTAGCGCTGGATGAGCAGTTCTTC.

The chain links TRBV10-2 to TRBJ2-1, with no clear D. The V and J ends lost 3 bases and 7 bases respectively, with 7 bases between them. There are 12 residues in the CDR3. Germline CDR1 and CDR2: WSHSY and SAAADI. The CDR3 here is CASSDLDNEQFF. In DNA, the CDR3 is TGCGCCAGCAGTGATCTGGATAATGAGCAGTTCTTC.

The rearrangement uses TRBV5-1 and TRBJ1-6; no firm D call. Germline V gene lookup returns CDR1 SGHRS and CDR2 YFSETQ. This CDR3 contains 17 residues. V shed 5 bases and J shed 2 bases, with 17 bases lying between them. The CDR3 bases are TGCGCCAGCAGACTACATGGGTTGAGTACCTATAATTCACCCCTCCACTTT. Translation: CASRLHGLSTYNSPLHF.

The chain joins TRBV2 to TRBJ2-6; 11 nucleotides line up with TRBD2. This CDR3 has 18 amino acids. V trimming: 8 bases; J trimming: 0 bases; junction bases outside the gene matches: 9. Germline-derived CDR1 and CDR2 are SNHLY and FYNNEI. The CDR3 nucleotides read TGTGCCAGCGACGGGACTAGCGGCCATAGCTCTGGGGCCAACGTCCTGACTTTC. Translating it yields CASDGTSGHSSGANVLTF.

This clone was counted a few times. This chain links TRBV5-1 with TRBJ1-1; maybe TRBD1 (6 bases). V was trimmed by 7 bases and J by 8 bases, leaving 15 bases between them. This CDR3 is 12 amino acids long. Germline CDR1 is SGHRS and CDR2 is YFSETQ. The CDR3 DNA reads TGCGCCAGCGGAGACAGGCTGGGGGAAGCTTTCTTT. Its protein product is CASGDRLGEAFF.

DNA of the CDR3: TGTGCCAGCGGATGGACGGGCGGAACTGAAGCTTTCTTT. The encoded protein is CASGWTGGTEAFF. V is TRBV2 and J is TRBJ1-1; D call uncertain. This CDR3 is 13 amino acids long. Per germline, CDR1 SNHLY and CDR2 FYNNEI. Trimming pared 8 bases from V and 5 bases from J, leaving 15 bases between.

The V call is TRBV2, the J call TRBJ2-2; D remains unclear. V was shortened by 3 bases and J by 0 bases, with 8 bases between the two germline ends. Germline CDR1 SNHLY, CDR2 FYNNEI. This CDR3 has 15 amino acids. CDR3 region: CASSDGLANTGELFF. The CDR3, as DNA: TGTGCCAGCAGTGACGGCTTAGCGAACACCGGGGAGCTGTTTTTT.

The CDR3 sequence is CASRPSPVTSNQPQHF. The DNA of the CDR3 is TGTGCCAGCAGGCCCTCGCCGGTTACTAGCAATCAGCCCCAGCATTTT. The gene calls are TRBV27 and TRBJ1-5, with D unresolved. From germline, CDR1 is MNHEY and CDR2 SMNVEV (reference sequence). The CDR3 length is 16 residues. V lost 6 bases and J lost 0, with 15 bases in between.

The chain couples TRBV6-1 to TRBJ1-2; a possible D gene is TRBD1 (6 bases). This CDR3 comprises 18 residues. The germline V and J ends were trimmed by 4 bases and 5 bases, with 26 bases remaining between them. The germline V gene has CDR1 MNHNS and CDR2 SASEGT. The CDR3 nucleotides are TGTGCCAGCAGTGCGTACCTCTTTCCCCGACAGGTTGTTTATGGCTACACCTTC. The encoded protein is CASSAYLFPRQVVYGYTF.